What follows are 19 T cell receptor beta chains derived from one specimen sequenced in a study of human T cells and chemical hapten exposure. Time point specified: pre-sensitization, week 0. Treatment denoted: therapeutic diphenylcyclopropenone sensitization with weekly scalp DPC. TCRdb re-analysed the RACE reads in MiXCR, keeping a single row per CDR3 protein. The sample includes 250,000 to 300,000 distinct CDR3 sequences, 7.5% to 9% of them seen just once. Sequencing used whole blood, obtained in connection with sensitization to the hapten diphenylcyclopropenone (DPC). These receptors all stem from a man between 18 and 35 years old with alopecia areata. Some clones in this sample may be carry-over from other donors' samples.

This clonotype was found many times. V usage is TRBV6-2 or TRBV6-3 and J usage is TRBJ1-1; the D gene is possibly TRBD1 (5 bases). Germline CDR1 MNHEY, CDR2 SVGEGT. The CDR3 sequence is 12 residues long. The germline V and J ends were trimmed by 0 bases and 11 bases, with 10 bases remaining between them. The CDR3 DNA is TGTGCCAGCAGTTACTCCGCGGAGGGGGCTTTCTTT. Translating gives CASSYSAEGAFF.

Many counts were recorded for this clonotype. The rearrangement uses TRBV12-3 or TRBV12-4 and TRBJ1-5; TRBD1 is a possible D gene (6 bases). The CDR3 extends over 15 amino acids. The V end lost 8 bases, the J end lost 4 bases, and 18 bases lay between the germline ends. The CDR3 DNA reads TGTGCCAGCCCCACTCCCTGGGACAATAATCAGCCCCAGCATTTT. Its translation: CASPTPWDNNQPQHF.

This clonotype has a count of ten or more. The chain joins TRBV9 to TRBJ1-4, with D tentatively TRBD1 (6 bases). Germline V gene sequence: CDR1 SGDLS, CDR2 YYNGEE. The CDR3 length is 14 residues. V lost 0 bases to trimming and J lost 12 bases, with 15 bases between them. The CDR3 sequence is CASSVEGTRGELFF. CDR3 bases: TGTGCCAGCAGCGTAGAGGGGACAAGGGGAGAACTGTTTTTT.

This rearrangement joins TRBV11-2 to TRBJ2-3, with a tentative D call TRBD2 (6 bases). V lost 5 bases to trimming and J lost 6 bases, with 15 bases between them. The CDR3 sequence is 14 residues long. From germline, CDR1 is SGHAT and CDR2 FQNNGV. CDR3 protein: CASSARDSSDTQYF. The CDR3 DNA reads as TGTGCCAGCAGCGCGAGGGACTCCTCGGATACGCAGTATTTT.

The chain has TRBV28 and TRBJ1-5; D is uncertain. This CDR3 contains 14 residues. From germline, CDR1 is MDHEN and CDR2 SYDVKM. V lost 3 bases, J lost 3 bases, and 9 bases lay in between. The CDR3 reads CASSFDGDNQPQHF. CDR3 sequence (DNA): TGTGCCAGCAGTTTTGACGGGGACAATCAGCCCCAGCATTTT.

The chain is built from TRBV7-3 and TRBJ2-1; D possibly corresponds to TRBD1 (6 bases). Trimming removed 5 bases at V and 6 bases at J, with 17 bases between. The length of the CDR3 is 15 residues. Germline-derived CDR1 and CDR2 are SGHTA and FQGTGA. In DNA form, the CDR3 reads TGTGCCAGCAGCCAAGGAGCCGGGACATTCAATGAGCAGTTCTTC. Translating it yields CASSQGAGTFNEQFF.

This clonotype was seen more than once but under ten times. The CDR3 DNA sequence: TGTGCCAGCAGCCCCGGACAGGCCCTCCGCGAGACCCAGTACTTC. Residues: CASSPGQALRETQYF. The chain carries TRBV7-2 and TRBJ2-5, with 7 bases fitting TRBD1. CDR1 is SGHTA, CDR2 FQGNSA, per germline. The CDR3 is 15 residues long. V trimming: 5 bases; J trimming: 5 bases; junction bases outside the gene matches: 11.

The chain couples TRBV9 to TRBJ2-2; D possibly corresponds to TRBD1 (5 bases). There are 15 residues in the CDR3. Germline V gene data show CDR1 as SGDLS and CDR2 as YYNGEE. V was pared by 3 bases and J by 3 bases, with 12 bases between. CDR3 DNA sequence: TGTGCCAGCAGCGCAACAGGATCGCACACCGGGGAGCTGTTTTTT. Its translation: CASSATGSHTGELFF.

The CDR3 DNA reads TGTGCCATCTCGAGGGATAAGACTGGAAACACCATATATTTT. Encoded protein: CAISRDKTGNTIYF. This sequence joins TRBV10-3 and TRBJ1-3; D is uncertain. Deletions cut 8 bases from V and 2 bases from J, with 13 bases between. The germline gives CDR1 ENHRY, CDR2 SYGVKD. This CDR3 has 14 amino acids.

This clonotype has a handful of counts. This rearrangement joins TRBV12-3 or TRBV12-4 to TRBJ2-3; a weak D match, TRBD2 (6 bases). The CDR3 totals 14 residues. The germline V and J ends were trimmed by 1 base and 4 bases, with 9 bases remaining between them. This CDR3 is CASSLVEGADTQYF. For the CDR3, the DNA is TGTGCCAGCAGTTTAGTGGAGGGCGCAGATACGCAGTATTTT.

The sample holds many counts of this clonotype. This chain links TRBV5-1 with TRBJ2-3, with 8 bases lining up with TRBD1. CDR1 is SGHRS, CDR2 YFSETQ, per germline. The V gene end was trimmed by 4 bases and the J gene end by 4 bases; junction bases not matched to a gene: 5. There are 14 residues in the CDR3. CDR3 residues: CASSLTGVADTQYF. The CDR3 bases are TGCGCCAGCAGCCTGACAGGGGTCGCAGATACGCAGTATTTT. Looking up the rest from reference TRBV5-1 and TRBJ2-3 gives the full variable domain: KAGVTQTPRYLIKTRGQQVTLSCSPISGHRSVSWYQQTPGQGLQFLFEYFSETQRNKGNFPGRFSGRQFSNSRSEMNVSTLELGDSALYLCASSLTGVADTQYFGPGTRLTVL.

The CDR3 DNA reads as TGTGCCAACCGGACAGACAGGAGGATGCAAACAGATACGCAGTATTTT. It yields the protein CANRTDRRMQTDTQYF. The gene calls are TRBV6-1 and TRBJ2-3; possibly TRBD1 for D (6 bases). Germline V gene sequence: CDR1 MNHNS, CDR2 SASEGT. The V end was cut by 10 bases, the J end by 3 bases, with 23 bases between. This CDR3 region has 16 residues.

The chain joins TRBV2 to TRBJ2-7; no clear D. Deletions cut 9 bases from V and 6 bases from J, with 21 bases between. The CDR3 consists of 14 residues. Per germline, CDR1 SNHLY and CDR2 FYNNEI. In DNA, the CDR3 is TGTGCCAGTACTACCCAGGTTAATGTAGCCGAGCAGTACTTC. Amino acids: CASTTQVNVAEQYF.

This clonotype was found a few times. The DNA of the CDR3 is TGTGCCAGCAGTCAACAGGGGGGAAGCGCACCCCTCCACTTT. As protein: CASSQQGGSAPLHF. The chain couples TRBV2 to TRBJ1-6; 8 bases are a match to TRBD1. This CDR3 has 14 amino acids. With V trimmed by 5 bases and J by 11 bases, 8 bases remained unmatched. CDR1 is SNHLY and CDR2 is FYNNEI in the germline V gene.

J is TRBJ2-1 and V is TRBV14, with D maybe TRBD1 (6 bases). With 4 bases removed from V and 6 bases from J, the gap between germline ends came to 16 bases. Germline values: CDR1 SGHDN, CDR2 FVKESK. CDR3 length: 15 amino acids. The DNA of the CDR3 is TGTGCCAGCAGCCTCAACTATGGGGGCGCCAATGAGCAGTTCTTC. Protein sequence: CASSLNYGGANEQFF.

This clonotype has just a few counts. The chain couples TRBV20-1 to TRBJ1-2; D remains ambiguous. Germline-derived CDR1 and CDR2 are DFQATT and SNEGSKA (reference sequence). Trimming removed 3 bases at V and 2 bases at J, with 7 bases between. This CDR3 is built from 12 residues. Written as DNA, the CDR3 is TGCAGTGCTAGCAGCCTAAACTATGGCTACACCTTC. Protein: CSASSLNYGYTF.

This clonotype was seen more than once but under ten times. The chain recombines TRBV10-3 with TRBJ1-6; D is uncertain. Germline V gene lookup returns CDR1 ENHRY and CDR2 SYGVKD. This CDR3 comprises 13 residues. Trimming pared 6 bases from V and 5 bases from J, leaving 8 bases between. CDR3 in amino acids: CAISRDNNSPLHF. The CDR3 DNA sequence: TGTGCCATCAGCAGAGATAATAATTCACCCCTCCACTTT.

The chain joins TRBV5-1 to TRBJ2-5; D unclear. Germline CDR1 and CDR2: SGHRS and YFSETQ. V lost 3 bases and J lost 1, with 4 bases in between. The CDR3 contains 12 residues. The CDR3 is CASSSPQETQYF. The CDR3 DNA follows: TGCGCCAGCAGCTCCCCCCAAGAGACCCAGTACTTC.

The rearrangement links TRBV12-3 or TRBV12-4 to TRBJ2-7; perhaps D is TRBD1 or TRBD2 (6 bases each). CDR3 length: 15 amino acids. V was cut by 5 bases and J by 0 bases, with 14 bases left in between. As DNA, the CDR3 is TGTGCCAGCAGTGGGGACGGGGGCAGCTCCTACGAGCAGTACTTC. Protein: CASSGDGGSSYEQYF.